This TCR beta chain was captured by sequencing in a study of cytomegalovirus exposure and HLA in healthy donors. On the study more broadly: Unique TCR beta sequences numbering some 120 million came from 150 million to 200 million T cells in an earlier analysis.

The primer mix had 60 Vbeta and 13 Jbeta primers. Produced via immunoSEQ multiplex PCR; TCRdb's table is partial and in-frame only. The table lists about 140,000 clones, roughly 78% of them singletons. Note on this clone: As yet, its antigen is unknown.

Study-wide points: Highest at DRB1 and lowest at HLA-C, TCR association rates differed among HLA loci in a later analysis. When analyzed later, a missense DCLRE1C variant was found to be linked to TCR beta V- and J-gene trimming.

Trimming shortened V by 6 bases and J by 5 bases, and 13 bases separated the two germline ends. This CDR3 region has 13 residues. Germline V gene sequence: CDR1 MDHEN, CDR2 SYDVKM. Sequencing was done on a sample of PBMCs. The chain links TRBV28 to TRBJ2-5, with D possibly matching TRBD2 (7 bases). This sequence was found in a man aged 25-45 years in good health and CMV-seronegative. CDR3 coding DNA: TGTGCCAGCAGCTGGGGGGGCGCGGAGACCCAGTACTTC. The encoded protein is CASSWGGAETQYF. The full variable domain, its missing parts supplied by reference TRBV28 and TRBJ2-5, is DVKVTQSSRYLVKRTGEKVFLECVQDMDHENMFWYRQDPGLGLRLIYFSYDVKMKEKGDIPEGYSVSREKKERFSLILESASTNQTSMYLCASSWGGAETQYFGPGTRLLVL.